This T cell receptor (beta chain) stems from a study of regulatory T cells in long-lasting Graves disease. This sample's time point: newly diagnosed GD, antithyroid drugs for less than 3 months. TCR sequences were obtained from RNA taken from PBMCs. Patients all came to the study from an endocrinology department in Xi'an, China. The CDR3 has 14 amino acids. CDR1 SEHNR and CDR2 FQNEAQ come from the germline V gene (reference sequence). V lost 5 bases, J lost 7 bases, and 15 bases lay in between. This clonotype appeared many times. For TCR beta, libraries came from iRepertoire HTBI primers and Arm-PCR of CDR3 regions. Each CDR3 protein is one row after TCRdb ran MiXCR on the multiplex PCR reads. Of hundreds of thousands of distinct CDR3 sequences detected, about 13% appear once; the ten largest clones hold 10%. This sample was shared with a second study, whose subject was T cells in Graves' hyperthyroidism and ophthalmopathy. From that study: Blood held most thyroid clonotypes expanded above 0.001 frequency.

Sample: peripheral blood mononuclear cells (PBMCs), taken at new diagnosis, from a patient treated with antithyroid drugs. The source is a young man with Graves disease. The chain uses TRBV7-9 and TRBJ2-1, with D possibly being TRBD1 or TRBD2 (5 bases each). Here the CDR3 reads CASSPTGTPNEQFF. In DNA form, the CDR3 reads TGTGCCAGCAGCCCAACCGGGACGCCTAATGAGCAGTTCTTC.